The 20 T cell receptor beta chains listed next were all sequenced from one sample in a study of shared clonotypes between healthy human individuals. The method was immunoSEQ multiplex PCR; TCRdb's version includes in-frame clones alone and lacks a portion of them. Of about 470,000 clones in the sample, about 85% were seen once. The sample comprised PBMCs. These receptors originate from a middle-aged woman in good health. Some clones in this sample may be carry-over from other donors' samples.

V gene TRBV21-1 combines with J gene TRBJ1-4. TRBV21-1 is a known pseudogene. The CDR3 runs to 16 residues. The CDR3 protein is CASRSPLRATNEKLFF. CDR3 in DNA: TGTGCCAGCAGGTCCCCTCTTCGGGCAACTAATGAAAAACTGTTTTTT.

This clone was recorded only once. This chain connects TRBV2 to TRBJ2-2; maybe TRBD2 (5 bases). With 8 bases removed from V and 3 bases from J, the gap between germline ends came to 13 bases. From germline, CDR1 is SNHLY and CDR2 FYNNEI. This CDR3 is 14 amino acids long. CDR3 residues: CASSADFDTGELFF. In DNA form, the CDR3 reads TGTGCCAGCTCCGCGGACTTCGACACCGGGGAGCTGTTTTTT. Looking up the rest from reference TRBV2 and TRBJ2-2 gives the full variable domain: EPEVTQTPSHQVTQMGQEVILRCVPISNHLYFYWYRQILGQKVEFLVSFYNNEISEKSEIFDDQFSVERPDGSNFTLKIRSTKLEDSAMYFCASSADFDTGELFFGEGSRLTVL.

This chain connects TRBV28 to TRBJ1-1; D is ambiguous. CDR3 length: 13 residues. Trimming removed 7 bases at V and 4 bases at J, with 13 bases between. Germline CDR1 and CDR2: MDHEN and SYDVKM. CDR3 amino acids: CASTNPVGTEAFF. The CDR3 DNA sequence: TGTGCCAGCACCAATCCGGTAGGCACTGAAGCTTTCTTT. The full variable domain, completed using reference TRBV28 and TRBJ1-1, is DVKVTQSSRYLVKRTGEKVFLECVQDMDHENMFWYRQDPGLGLRLIYFSYDVKMKEKGDIPEGYSVSREKKERFSLILESASTNQTSMYLCASTNPVGTEAFFGQGTRLTVV.

The chain's CDR3 is CAWRPGGETQYF. CDR3 nucleotides: TGTGCCTGGAGGCCGGGGGGGGAGACCCAGTACTTC. V usage is TRBV30 and J usage is TRBJ2-5; 8 nucleotides match TRBD2. The CDR3 is made up of 12 amino acids. The V gene end was trimmed by 3 bases and the J gene end by 5 bases; junction bases not matched to a gene: 2. The germline V gene encodes CDR1 GTSNPN and CDR2 SVGIG (reference sequence).

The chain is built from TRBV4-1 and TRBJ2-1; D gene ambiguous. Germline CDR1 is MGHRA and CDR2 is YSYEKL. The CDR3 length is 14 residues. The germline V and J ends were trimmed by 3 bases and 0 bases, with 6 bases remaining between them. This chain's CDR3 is CASSHLSSYNEQFF. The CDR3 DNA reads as TGCGCCAGCAGCCACCTCAGCTCCTACAATGAGCAGTTCTTC.

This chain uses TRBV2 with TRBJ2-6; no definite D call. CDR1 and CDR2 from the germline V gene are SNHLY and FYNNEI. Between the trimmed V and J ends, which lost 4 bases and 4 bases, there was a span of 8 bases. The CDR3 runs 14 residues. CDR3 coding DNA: TGTGCCAGCAGTGGGGCCGCCGGGGCCAACGTCCTGACTTTC. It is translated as CASSGAAGANVLTF.

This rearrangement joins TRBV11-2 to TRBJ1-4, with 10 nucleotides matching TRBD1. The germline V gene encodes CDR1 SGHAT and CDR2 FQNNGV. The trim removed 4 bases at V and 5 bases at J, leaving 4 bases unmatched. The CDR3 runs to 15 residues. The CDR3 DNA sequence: TGTGCCAGCAGCTCCACGACAGGGGGCAATGAAAAACTGTTTTTT. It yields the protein CASSSTTGGNEKLFF.

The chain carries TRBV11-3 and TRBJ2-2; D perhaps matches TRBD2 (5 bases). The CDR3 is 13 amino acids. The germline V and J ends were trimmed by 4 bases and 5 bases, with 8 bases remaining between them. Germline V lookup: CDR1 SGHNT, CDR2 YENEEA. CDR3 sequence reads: CASSSWRTGELFF. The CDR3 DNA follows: TGTGCCAGCAGCTCGTGGAGGACCGGGGAGCTGTTTTTT. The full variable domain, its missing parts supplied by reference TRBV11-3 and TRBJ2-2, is EAGVVQSPRYKIIEKKQPVAFWCNPISGHNTLYWYLQNLGQGPELLIRYENEEAVDDSQLPKDRFSAERLKGVDSTLKIQPAELGDSAVYLCASSSWRTGELFFGEGSRLTVL.

CDR3 sequence (DNA): TGTGCCAGCAGCCCCATAGGCGGGGGGACTGAAGCTTTCTTT. This encodes CASSPIGGGTEAFF. The rearrangement links TRBV9 to TRBJ1-1; tentative D call: TRBD1 (5 bases). With 4 bases removed from V and 5 bases from J, the gap between germline ends came to 15 bases. CDR3 length equals 14 residues. The germline V gene encodes CDR1 SGDLS and CDR2 YYNGEE. The full variable domain, its missing parts supplied by reference TRBV9 and TRBJ1-1, is DSGVTQTPKHLITATGQRVTLRCSPRSGDLSVYWYQQSLDQGLQFLIQYYNGEERAKGNILERFSAQQFPDLHSELNLSSLELGDSALYFCASSPIGGGTEAFFGQGTRLTVV.

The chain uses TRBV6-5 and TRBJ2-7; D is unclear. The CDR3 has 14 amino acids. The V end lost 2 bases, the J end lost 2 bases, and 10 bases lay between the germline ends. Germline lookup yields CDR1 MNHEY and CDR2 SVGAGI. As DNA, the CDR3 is TGTGCCAGCAGTTACGGGGTTCGAACCTACGAGCAGTACTTC. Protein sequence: CASSYGVRTYEQYF.

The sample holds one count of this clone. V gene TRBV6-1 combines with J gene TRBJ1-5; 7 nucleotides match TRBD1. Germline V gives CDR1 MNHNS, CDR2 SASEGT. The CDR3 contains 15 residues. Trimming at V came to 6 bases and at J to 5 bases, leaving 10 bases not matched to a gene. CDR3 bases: TGTGCCAGCAGGGAGGACAGGTGGCCACATCAGCCCCAGCATTTT. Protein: CASREDRWPHQPQHF.

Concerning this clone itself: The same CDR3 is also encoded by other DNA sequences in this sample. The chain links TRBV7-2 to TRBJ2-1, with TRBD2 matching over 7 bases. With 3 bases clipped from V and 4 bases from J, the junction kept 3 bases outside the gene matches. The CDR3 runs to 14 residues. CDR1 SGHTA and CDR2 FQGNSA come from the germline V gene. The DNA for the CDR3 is TGTGCCAGCAGCTTCGCTAGCGGTTACAATGAGCAGTTCTTC. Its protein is CASSFASGYNEQFF.

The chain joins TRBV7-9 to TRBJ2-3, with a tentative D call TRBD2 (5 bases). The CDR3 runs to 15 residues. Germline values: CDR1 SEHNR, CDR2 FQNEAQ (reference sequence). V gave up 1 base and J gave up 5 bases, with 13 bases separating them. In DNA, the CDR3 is TGTGCCAGCAGCTTAGTCGAGGGTCGGGTAGATACGCAGTATTTT. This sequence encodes CASSLVEGRVDTQYF.

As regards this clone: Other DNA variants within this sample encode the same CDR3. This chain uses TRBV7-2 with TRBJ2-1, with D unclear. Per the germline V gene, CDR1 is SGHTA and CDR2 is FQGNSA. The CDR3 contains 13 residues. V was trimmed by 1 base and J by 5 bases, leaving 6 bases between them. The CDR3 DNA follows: TGTGCCAGCAGCTTAGTCCGGGACAATGAGCAGTTCTTC. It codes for CASSLVRDNEQFF. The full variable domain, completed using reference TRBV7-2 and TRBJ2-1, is GAGVSQSPSNKVTEKGKDVELRCDPISGHTALYWYRQSLGQGLEFLIYFQGNSAPDKSGLPSDRFSAERTGGSVSTLTIQRTQQEDSAVYLCASSLVRDNEQFFGPGTRLTVL.

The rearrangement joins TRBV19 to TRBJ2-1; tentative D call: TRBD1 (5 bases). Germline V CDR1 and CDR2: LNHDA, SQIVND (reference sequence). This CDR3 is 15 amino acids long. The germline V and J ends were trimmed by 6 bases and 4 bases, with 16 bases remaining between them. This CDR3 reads CASRPPGHVYNEQFF. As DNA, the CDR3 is TGTGCCAGTAGGCCTCCAGGACATGTTTACAATGAGCAGTTCTTC.

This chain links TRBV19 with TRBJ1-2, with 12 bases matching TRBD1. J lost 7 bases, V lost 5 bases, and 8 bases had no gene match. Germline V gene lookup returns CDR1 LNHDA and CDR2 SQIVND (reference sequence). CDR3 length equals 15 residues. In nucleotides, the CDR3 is TGTGCCAGTAGTGCCACCGGGACAGGGGGCTTTGGCTACACCTTC. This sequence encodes CASSATGTGGFGYTF.

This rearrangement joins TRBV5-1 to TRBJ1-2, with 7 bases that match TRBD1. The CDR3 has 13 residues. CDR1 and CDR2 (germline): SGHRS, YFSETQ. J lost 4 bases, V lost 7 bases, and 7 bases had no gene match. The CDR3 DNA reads TGCGCCAGCCGGTCGACAGGGACCTATGGCTACACCTTC. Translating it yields CASRSTGTYGYTF.

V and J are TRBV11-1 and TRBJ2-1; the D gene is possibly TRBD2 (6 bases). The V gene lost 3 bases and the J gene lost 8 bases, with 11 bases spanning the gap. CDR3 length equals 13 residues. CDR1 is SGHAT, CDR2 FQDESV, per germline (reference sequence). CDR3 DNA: TGTGCCAGCAGCTTTGTGACTAGAGATGAGCAGTTCTTC. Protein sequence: CASSFVTRDEQFF. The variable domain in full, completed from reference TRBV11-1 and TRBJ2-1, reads EAEVAQSPRYKITEKSQAVAFWCDPISGHATLYWYRQILGQGPELLVQFQDESVVDDSQLPKDRFSAERLKGVDSTLKIQPAELGDSAMYLCASSFVTRDEQFFGPGTRLTVL.

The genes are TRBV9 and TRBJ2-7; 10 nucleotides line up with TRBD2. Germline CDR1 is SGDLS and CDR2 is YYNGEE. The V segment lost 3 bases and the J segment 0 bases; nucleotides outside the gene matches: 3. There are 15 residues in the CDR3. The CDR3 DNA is TGTGCCAGCAGCGAATCTAGCGGGAGCTCCTACGAGCAGTACTTC. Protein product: CASSESSGSSYEQYF.

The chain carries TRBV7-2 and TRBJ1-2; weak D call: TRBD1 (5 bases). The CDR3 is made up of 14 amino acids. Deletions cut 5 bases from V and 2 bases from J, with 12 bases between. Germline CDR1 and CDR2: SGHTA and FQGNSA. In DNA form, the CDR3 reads TGTGCCAGCAGCCTACAGGCCGGGAACTATGGCTACACCTTC. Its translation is CASSLQAGNYGYTF.